This paragraph reports one T cell receptor beta chain. Its antigen is still unknown. The data derive from a study of cytomegalovirus exposure and HLA in healthy donors. Study results and caveats: Altogether, 160 or so TCR beta chains were recorded as cytomegalovirus-associated. Most sequenced TCRs were rare (though some public TCRs occurred in many donors).

60 Vbeta and 13 Jbeta primers were used in PCR. Sequenced by immunoSEQ multiplex PCR; TCRdb stores in-frame clones only, minus some. The sample contains 190,000 or so clones, 75% to 85% of which appear only once. CDR1 and CDR2 from the germline V gene are SGHRS and YFSETQ. CDR3 size: 14 residues. V dropped 5 bases and J dropped 1 base, with 10 bases sitting between them. The source material was PBMCs. The source of this sequence is a boy aged 10-17 years in good health and CMV-seronegative. The chain employs TRBV5-1 and TRBJ1-5; no definite D call. This CDR3 is CASSRGLSNQPQHF. The CDR3 DNA sequence: TGCGCCAGCAGTCGTGGACTGAGCAATCAGCCCCAGCATTTT.